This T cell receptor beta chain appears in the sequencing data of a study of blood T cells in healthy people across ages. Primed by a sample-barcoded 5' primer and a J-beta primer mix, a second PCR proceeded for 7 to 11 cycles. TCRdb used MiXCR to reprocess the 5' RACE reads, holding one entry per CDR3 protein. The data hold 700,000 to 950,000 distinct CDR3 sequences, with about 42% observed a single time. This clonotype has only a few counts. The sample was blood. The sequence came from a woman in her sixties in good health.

The CDR3 here is CASSESTAGEQFF. DNA of the CDR3: TGTGCCAGCAGTGAAAGCACAGCCGGTGAGCAGTTCTTC. The J gene is TRBJ2-1, the V gene TRBV2; no definite D call. The V and J ends lost 2 bases and 9 bases respectively, with 11 bases between them. Per the germline V gene, CDR1 is SNHLY and CDR2 is FYNNEI. The CDR3 has 13 residues.